The rows below give T cell receptor beta chains drawn from one sample of a study of CD8 T cells in ankylosing spondylitis. MiXCR, applied by TCRdb to the 5' RACE reads, yields one record per CDR3 protein. The table includes about 210,000 distinct CDR3 sequences, 7% to 8% detected once. The sequenced sample was blood, either unsorted or a sorted T cell fraction (not recorded which). These receptors came from a male donor with ankylosing spondylitis. CDR3s include the opening cysteine and the closing phenylalanine or tryptophan. Each record gives: clone size, V gene, J gene, CDR3 length, D gene, CDR3 DNA, CDR3 protein. The D gene is left open where the match is weak. Where a row states a size, it is once, few, many or the class of an expanded clone; other rows omit it.

size: many
V: TRBV5-6
J: TRBJ2-2
length: 16
D: .
DNA: TGTGCCAGCAGCTTGGTTATAGGCGCGAACACCGGGGAGCTGTTTTTT
CDR3: CASSLVIGANTGELFF

size: few
V: TRBV19
J: TRBJ2-1
length: 16
D: .
DNA: TGTGCCAGTAGAGAACCGGGGTCGACTTATCGGGATGAGCAGTTCTTC
CDR3: CASREPGSTYRDEQFF

size: many
V: TRBV4-2
J: TRBJ1-5
length: 13
D: .
DNA: TGTGCCAGCAGCCAAAAGGTGGGACAGCCCCAGCATTTT
CDR3: CASSQKVGQPQHF

size: many
V: TRBV7-2
J: TRBJ2-3
length: 15
D: .
DNA: TGTGCCAGCAGCTTACTGGGGACTGGCACAGATACGCAGTATTTT
CDR3: CASSLLGTGTDTQYF

size: many
V: TRBV5-1
J: TRBJ2-7
length: 12
D: TRBD1
DNA: TGCGCCAGCAGCGACACAGGGGGCGAGCAGTACTTC
CDR3: CASSDTGGEQYF

size: many
V: TRBV28
J: TRBJ2-1
length: 14
D: .
DNA: TGTGCCAGCAGGAGGGTAGGGGGGTCGGGTGAGCAGTTCTTC
CDR3: CASRRVGGSGEQFF

size: many
V: TRBV4-3
J: TRBJ2-7
length: 15
D: TRBD1
DNA: TGCGCCAGCAGTCCCGGGACAGGGGATTCCTACGAGCAGTACTTC
CDR3: CASSPGTGDSYEQYF

size: .
V: TRBV20-1
J: TRBJ2-7
length: 14
D: .
DNA: TGCAGTGCCCCCCCGAAGGGGAGAGGGAGAGAGCAGTACTTC
CDR3: CSAPPKGRGREQYF

size: .
V: TRBV20-1
J: TRBJ2-1
length: 13
D: .
DNA: TGCAGTGCTAAGGTAGCCTCCTACAATGAGCAGTTCTTC
CDR3: CSAKVASYNEQFF

size: many
V: TRBV7-9
J: TRBJ2-3
length: 14
D: .
DNA: TGTGCCAGCAGCCCCTACCAGAGCACAGATACGCAGTATTTT
CDR3: CASSPYQSTDTQYF

size: .
V: TRBV2
J: TRBJ2-3
length: 15
D: .
DNA: TGTGCCAGCAGTGAAATGAGCGCCAGCACAGATACGCAGTATTTT
CDR3: CASSEMSASTDTQYF

size: many
V: TRBV27
J: TRBJ2-7
length: 15
D: .
DNA: TGTGCCAGCAGTTTAGTAGTCACCCTCTCCTACGAGCAGTACTTC
CDR3: CASSLVVTLSYEQYF

size: many
V: TRBV10-2
J: TRBJ1-2
length: 14
D: TRBD1
DNA: TGCGCCAGCAGTAGACAGGGCCCACTGGATGGCTACACCTTC
CDR3: CASSRQGPLDGYTF

size: many
V: TRBV18
J: TRBJ2-1
length: 15
D: .
DNA: TGTGCCAGCTCACCACCGCCGGGGCCGGACAATGAGCAGTTCTTC
CDR3: CASSPPPGPDNEQFF

size: many
V: TRBV11-1
J: TRBJ2-1
length: 17
D: TRBD2
DNA: TGTGCCAGCAGCTTAGATTCTGCTAGCGGGAGGGTAGGTGAGCAGTTCTTC
CDR3: CASSLDSASGRVGEQFF

size: .
V: TRBV5-1
J: TRBJ2-1
length: 12
D: TRBD1
DNA: TGCGCCAGCTCAGGACAGGACAATGAGCAGTTCTTC
CDR3: CASSGQDNEQFF

size: many
V: TRBV12-3/TRBV12-4
J: TRBJ1-5
length: 11
D: TRBD1
DNA: TGTGCCAGCAGCCTGGGGACAGGGGAGCATTTT
CDR3: CASSLGTGEHF

size: few
V: TRBV6-1
J: TRBJ2-1
length: 17
D: .
DNA: TGTGCCAGCCGTGGGGGCGGGAGCCCCCTTGGAACGAATGAGCAGTTCTTC
CDR3: CASRGGGSPLGTNEQFF

size: .
V: TRBV7-9
J: TRBJ2-3
length: 16
D: .
DNA: TGTGCCAGCAGCCTCCTCGGAACAGGACATCAAGATACGCAGTATTTT
CDR3: CASSLLGTGHQDTQYF

size: many
V: TRBV2
J: TRBJ2-7
length: 13
D: .
DNA: TGTGCCAGCAGCATGTTGGAATCCTACGAGCAGTACTTC
CDR3: CASSMLESYEQYF

size: few
V: TRBV27
J: TRBJ2-1
length: 14
D: TRBD1
DNA: TGTGCCAGCCGCCTCTGGACAGGGAAAAATGAGCAGTTCTTC
CDR3: CASRLWTGKNEQFF

size: many
V: TRBV10-3
J: TRBJ1-5
length: 16
D: TRBD1
DNA: TGTGCCATCAGTGAACCGGGACAGTATAGCAATCAGCCCCAGCATTTT
CDR3: CAISEPGQYSNQPQHF

size: many
V: TRBV30
J: TRBJ2-7
length: 13
D: .
DNA: TGTGCCTGGAGTGTTGACCCATCCTACGAGCAGTACTTC
CDR3: CAWSVDPSYEQYF

size: .
V: TRBV5-4
J: TRBJ2-5
length: 14
D: .
DNA: TGTGCCAGCAGCTTAAGACAGTGGGAAGAGACCCAGTACTTC
CDR3: CASSLRQWEETQYF

size: many
V: TRBV29-1
J: TRBJ2-7
length: 13
D: TRBD2
DNA: TGCAGCGTGGTACTAGCGGGAGAACACGAGCAGTACTTC
CDR3: CSVVLAGEHEQYF

size: .
V: TRBV6-6
J: TRBJ1-4
length: 13
D: .
DNA: TGTGCCGTAATGAGGCAAAGCAATGAAAAACTGTTTTTT
CDR3: CAVMRQSNEKLFF

size: many
V: TRBV2
J: TRBJ1-1
length: 14
D: .
DNA: TGTGCCAGCAGTGAAACCCGTTGGGCCACTGAAGCTTTCTTT
CDR3: CASSETRWATEAFF

size: .
V: TRBV5-5
J: TRBJ2-7
length: 15
D: TRBD1
DNA: TGTGCCAGCAGAACCAGGGGGCTCCTAAGTTCCGAGCAGTACTTC
CDR3: CASRTRGLLSSEQYF

size: many
V: TRBV9
J: TRBJ1-1
length: 15
D: .
DNA: TGTGCCAGCAGCGTAGTTGGTAGACCCGACACTGAAGCTTTCTTT
CDR3: CASSVVGRPDTEAFF

size: many
V: TRBV10-3
J: TRBJ1-1
length: 14
D: .
DNA: TGTGCCATCAGTGCCGGGACAATGAACACTGAAGCTTTCTTT
CDR3: CAISAGTMNTEAFF

size: many
V: TRBV12-3/TRBV12-4
J: TRBJ2-7
length: 13
D: .
DNA: TGTGCCAGCAGTGTCCGGGCGCCTCACGAGCAGTACTTC
CDR3: CASSVRAPHEQYF

size: many
V: TRBV12-3/TRBV12-4
J: TRBJ1-2
length: 16
D: TRBD1
DNA: TGTGCCAGCAGTTTAGGGGGACAGGGGGATTCCTATGGCTACACCTTC
CDR3: CASSLGGQGDSYGYTF

size: few
V: TRBV12-3/TRBV12-4
J: TRBJ2-1
length: 14
D: .
DNA: TGTGCCAGCAGCGCAACGGGACACTACAATGAGCAGTTCTTC
CDR3: CASSATGHYNEQFF

size: many
V: TRBV28
J: TRBJ1-1
length: 11
D: .
DNA: TGTGCCAGCAGTCTCCTGGAAATCGCTTTCTTT
CDR3: CASSLLEIAFF

size: many
V: TRBV20-1
J: TRBJ2-7
length: 16
D: TRBD2
DNA: TGCAGTGCTAGAACCCTCGGGACTAGCGTAGAGCACGAGCAGTACTTC
CDR3: CSARTLGTSVEHEQYF

size: many
V: TRBV28
J: TRBJ2-7
length: 16
D: TRBD1
DNA: TGTGCCAGCCTAAAAAGGGGGACAGGGAGCTCCTACGAGCAGTACTTC
CDR3: CASLKRGTGSSYEQYF

size: many
V: TRBV28
J: TRBJ2-1
length: 16
D: .
DNA: TGTGCCAGCAGTTCAGGACAGGCGACTAGATCCAATGAGCAGTTCTTC
CDR3: CASSSGQATRSNEQFF

size: many
V: TRBV27
J: TRBJ2-2
length: 14
D: .
DNA: TGTGCCAGCAGTTTATCGTCTATATCCGGGGAGCTGTTTTTT
CDR3: CASSLSSISGELFF

size: many
V: TRBV12-3/TRBV12-4
J: TRBJ2-5
length: 14
D: .
DNA: TGTGCCAGCAGTTTCAGGAGGGGCCTAGAGACCCAGTACTTC
CDR3: CASSFRRGLETQYF

size: many
V: TRBV30
J: TRBJ1-1
length: 11
D: .
DNA: TGTGCCTGGAGTAGGCAGGGTGAAGCTTTCTTT
CDR3: CAWSRQGEAFF

size: many
V: TRBV4-2
J: TRBJ1-2
length: 15
D: .
DNA: TGTGCCAGCAGCCAAACTATAGACAGTAACTATGGCTACACCTTC
CDR3: CASSQTIDSNYGYTF

size: many
V: TRBV28
J: TRBJ2-1
length: 17
D: TRBD2
DNA: TGTGCCAGCAGTTTATGGCTCGGGACTAGTGTTGAGAATGAGCAGTTCTTC
CDR3: CASSLWLGTSVENEQFF

size: few
V: TRBV20-1
J: TRBJ2-7
length: 15
D: .
DNA: TGCAGTGCAAACTCAGGGTTTCTCCCCTCCTACGAGCAGTACTTC
CDR3: CSANSGFLPSYEQYF

size: few
V: TRBV7-8
J: TRBJ2-3
length: 16
D: .
DNA: TGTGCCAGCACCCTACGACTGAGTGCCAGCACAGATACGCAGTATTTT
CDR3: CASTLRLSASTDTQYF

size: few
V: TRBV4-1
J: TRBJ1-1
length: 14
D: TRBD1
DNA: TGCGCCAGCAGCCAGGGACAGGGGGAGGGTGAAGCTTTCTTT
CDR3: CASSQGQGEGEAFF